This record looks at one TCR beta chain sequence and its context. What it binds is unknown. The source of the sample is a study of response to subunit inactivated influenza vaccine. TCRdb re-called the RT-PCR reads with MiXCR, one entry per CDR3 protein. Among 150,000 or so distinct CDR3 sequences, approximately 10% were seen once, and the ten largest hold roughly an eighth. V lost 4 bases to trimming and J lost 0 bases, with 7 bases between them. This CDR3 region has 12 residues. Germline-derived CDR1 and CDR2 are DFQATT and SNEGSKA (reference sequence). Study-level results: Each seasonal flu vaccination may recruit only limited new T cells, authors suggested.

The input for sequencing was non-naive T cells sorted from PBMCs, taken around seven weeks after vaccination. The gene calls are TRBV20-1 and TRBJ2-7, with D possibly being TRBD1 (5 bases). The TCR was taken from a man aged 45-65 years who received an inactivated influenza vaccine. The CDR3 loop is CSATDNSYEQYF. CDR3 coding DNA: TGCAGTGCTACGGACAACTCCTACGAGCAGTACTTC.